Listed below are T cell receptor beta chains from one sample, sequenced in a study of glioma-infiltrating T cells. TCRdb called the multiplex PCR reads again in MiXCR, with one record for every CDR3 protein. Of around 6,200 distinct CDR3 sequences in the sample, around 30% were seen once. Material for sequencing was glioma tissue, nonneoplastic brain tissue, or PBMCs (not recorded which). These receptors all stem from a human donor with low-grade glioma or glioblastoma, undergoing nonglioma brain surgery, or in good health (not recorded which). CDR3s include the opening cysteine and the closing phenylalanine or tryptophan. A D gene is named only where the DNA matches it firmly. Some rows have no size entry. The others give once, few or many, or a class for an expanded clone.

d_gene,abundance,j_gene,v_gene,CDR3nt,CDR3aa
-,-,TRBJ2-1,TRBV11-2,TGTGTTAGCAGCCGCCAGGGGAGCGACAATGAGCAGCTCTTC,CVSSRQGSDNEQLF
TRBD1,many,TRBJ1-3,TRBV12-3/TRBV12-4,TGTGCCAGCAAAGGACAGGGGGCATTTCCTGGAAACACCATATATTTT,CASKGQGAFPGNTIYF
TRBD2,many,TRBJ2-1,TRBV29-1,TGCAGCGTCGTGACTAGCGGGAGGAAGGGTGAGCAGTTCTTC,CSVVTSGRKGEQFF
-,many,TRBJ1-1,TRBV19,TGTGCCAGTAGTTTCGGGGTTTACACTGAAGCTTTCTTT,CASSFGVYTEAFF
TRBD2,-,TRBJ2-3,TRBV5-4,TGCGCCAGCAGCTTGAAACTAGCGGGACGCGCAGATACGCAGTATTTT,CASSLKLAGRADTQYF
-,-,TRBJ2-5,TRBV10-3,TGTGCCAGCAACAGTCGGTCAGGAACCGCTCAAGAGACCCAGTACTTC,CASNSRSGTAQETQYF
-,many,TRBJ2-1,TRBV7-2,TGTGCCAGCAGCTTCGTAAGTGAGCAGTTCTTC,CASSFVSEQFF
-,many,TRBJ1-5,TRBV24-1,TGTGCCACCAGTGATTCAGTCGATCAGCCCCAGCATTTT,CATSDSVDQPQHF
TRBD1,medium-sized,TRBJ2-1,TRBV27,TGTGCCAGCAGTTTTCAGGGACAGACCCACAATGAGCAGTTCTTC,CASSFQGQTHNEQFF
-,many,TRBJ2-1,TRBV4-1,TGCGCCAGCAGCCAAGGATCCGGGAACCCCATGGGGAATGAGCAGTTCTTC,CASSQGSGNPMGNEQFF
-,-,TRBJ2-7,TRBV5-4,TGTGCCAGCAGCTTTAATTTTGACTACAAGCAGTACTTC,CASSFNFDYKQYF
-,-,TRBJ2-1,TRBV28,TGTGCCAGCAGTCCCCTCGATGGGGAGCAGTTCTTC,CASSPLDGEQFF
TRBD1,-,TRBJ1-1,TRBV6-1,TGTGCCAGCAGATTACATGGGACAGGGAGCATGAACACTGAAGCTTTCTTT,CASRLHGTGSMNTEAFF
TRBD1,many,TRBJ2-7,TRBV7-9,TGTGCCAGCAGCTTCGGGACAGGGGGATACGAGCAGTACTTC,CASSFGTGGYEQYF
-,few,TRBJ2-7,TRBV5-5,TGTGCCAGCAGCTTGAGGTCAGCCTACGAGCAGTACTTC,CASSLRSAYEQYF
TRBD2,-,TRBJ2-1,TRBV28,TGTGCCAGCAGTACCCTAGCGGGACGCTACAATGAGCAGTTCTTC,CASSTLAGRYNEQFF
-,large,TRBJ1-5,TRBV27,TGTGCCAGCAGACGCTCCGGGACAAGTTTCAATCAGCCCCAGCATTTT,CASRRSGTSFNQPQHF
-,-,TRBJ1-5,TRBV28,TGTGCCAGCCTGGATATTAGCAATCAGCCCCAGCATTTT,CASLDISNQPQHF
TRBD2,-,TRBJ2-1,TRBV20-1,TGCAGTGCACCCGGGAATCGAGGGGACTACACTGCGCCGTTCTTC,CSAPGNRGDYTAPFF
TRBD2,-,TRBJ2-5,TRBV6-2/TRBV6-3,TGTGCCAGTACAGAGACTAGCGGTAGTGGGACCCAGTACTTC,CASTETSGSGTQYF
-,medium-sized,TRBJ2-1,TRBV2,TGTGCCAGCAGGTTGCAGGGGTATGAGCAGTTCTTC,CASRLQGYEQFF
-,many,TRBJ2-3,TRBV5-1,TGCGCCAGCAGCTTGTCGTCGGTCTCCACAGATACGCAGTATTTT,CASSLSSVSTDTQYF
-,many,TRBJ2-5,TRBV4-2,TGTGCCAGCAGCCAAGAAGGGCTAGAGGAGACCCAGTACTTC,CASSQEGLEETQYF
TRBD2,-,TRBJ2-1,TRBV19,TGTGCAAGTAGTATACCTAACGGGAGGTGGGACAATGAGCAGTTCTTC,CASSIPNGRWDNEQFF
-,many,TRBJ2-7,TRBV3-1,TGTGCCAGCACTGGGGATGCCTACGAGCAGTACTTC,CASTGDAYEQYF
-,many,TRBJ2-7,TRBV10-1,TGCGCCAGCAGTGAGCGGGGACTTTGGACCTACGAGCAGTACTTC,CASSERGLWTYEQYF
-,many,TRBJ1-1,TRBV29-1,TGCAGCGTTGACGACCTGAACACTGAAGCTTTCTTT,CSVDDLNTEAFF
TRBD2,few,TRBJ2-3,TRBV5-5,TGTGCCAGCAGCTTGGCGGCGGGAGACTTACCGGATACGCAGTATTTT,CASSLAAGDLPDTQYF
-,-,TRBJ2-1,TRBV20-1,TGCGGTGCCGGGGCGGACAGCCACAATGACCCGTTCTTC,CGAGADSHNDPFF
-,many,TRBJ1-2,TRBV11-2,TGTGCCAGCAGCTTTTTACACACAGCTAACTATGGCTACACCTTC,CASSFLHTANYGYTF
TRBD1,-,TRBJ1-5,TRBV12-3/TRBV12-4,TGTGCCAGCAGTTTATATTTGCAGGGGGAGGGGACGCAGCATTTT,CASSLYLQGEGTQHF
-,large,TRBJ1-5,TRBV20-1,TGCAGTGCTTCAATCGGACGCACAAGCAATCAGCCCCAGCATTTT,CSASIGRTSNQPQHF
TRBD1,-,TRBJ2-7,TRBV28,TGTGCAAGCAGGTCCGACGGGACAGGGAACTACGAGCAGGACTTC,CASRSDGTGNYEQDF
TRBD1,many,TRBJ1-1,TRBV5-6,TGTGCCAGCAGTTGGGACAGGAACACTGAAGCTTTCTTT,CASSWDRNTEAFF
-,-,TRBJ1-1,TRBV20-1,TGCAGTGCTCCAACCCCCGCCGCCTACACCGCCGCTTTCTTT,CSAPTPAAYTAAFF
-,many,TRBJ2-5,TRBV7-2,TGTGCCAGCAGCGTCCAAGAGACCCAGTACTTC,CASSVQETQYF
-,many,TRBJ1-2,TRBV12-3/TRBV12-4,TGTGCCAGCAGTCCGCTCGCTGGGGGATATGGCTACACCTTC,CASSPLAGGYGYTF
TRBD2,-,TRBJ2-1,TRBV7-2,TGTGCCAGCAGCCGACTAGCGGGATACAATGAGCAGTTCTTC,CASSRLAGYNEQFF
-,many,TRBJ2-1,TRBV4-2,TGTGCCAGCAGCCAGGGAGAGAGCTCCTACAATGAGCAGTTCTTC,CASSQGESSYNEQFF
-,large,TRBJ1-1,TRBV27,TGTGCCAGCAGTTTGAATAGAGACACTGAAGCTTTCTTT,CASSLNRDTEAFF
-,medium-sized,TRBJ1-6,TRBV20-1,TGCAGTGCCGAAATACGGGGTAATTCACCCCTCCACTTT,CSAEIRGNSPLHF
TRBD2,many,TRBJ2-3,TRBV9,TGTGCCAGCAGCGTAGCCGCGGGACTAGCGGGAGGGCTTGATACGCAGTATTTT,CASSVAAGLAGGLDTQYF
TRBD2,once,TRBJ2-3,TRBV28,TGTGCCAGTAGGGAGGGCTTCACAGATACGCAGTATTTT,CASREGFTDTQYF
TRBD2,medium-sized,TRBJ2-1,TRBV27,TGTGCCAGCATTTCTCTAGCGGGAGGGTTTAATCATGAGCAGTTCTTC,CASISLAGGFNHEQFF
TRBD1,medium-sized,TRBJ1-5,TRBV10-2,TGCGCCAGCAAAGGAGGGGGCGCGGGTAATCAGCCCCAGCATTTT,CASKGGGAGNQPQHF
TRBD1,once,TRBJ1-1,TRBV12-3/TRBV12-4,TGTGCCAGCAGTTTTAGGGGCCTCTCTACCGGGACAGGGGATCGGCCTCCGACTGAAGCTTTCTTT,CASSFRGLSTGTGDRPPTEAFF
-,-,TRBJ2-7,TRBV28,TGTGCCAGCATTGATTTTTACGAGCAGTACTTC,CASIDFYEQYF
TRBD1,medium-sized,TRBJ2-7,TRBV6-1,TGTGCCAGCAGTAGACAGGGCCGAGAAAGGACGCAGTACTTC,CASSRQGRERTQYF